One and the same sample provided the 19 T cell receptor beta chains below, sequenced in a study of blood T cell repertoires in COVID-19. Generated by immunoSEQ multiplex PCR, the TCRdb table keeps only in-frame clones and is missing some. The sample has fewer than 50,000 clones, approximately 69% seen once. The sample taken for sequencing was peripheral blood. These receptors originate from a man aged 65-85 years with COVID-19, enrolled during active disease.

The V and J genes are TRBV11-2 and TRBJ2-7; D uncertain. Germline CDR1 reads SGHAT; CDR2 reads FQNNGV. Trimming left V 4 bases short and J 6 bases short, with 7 bases between. This CDR3 has 11 amino acids. This CDR3 reads CASSYTSEQYF. The CDR3 DNA is TGTGCCAGCAGCTATACTTCCGAGCAGTACTTC.

The chain recombines TRBV4-3 with TRBJ2-3; 8 nucleotides agree with TRBD1. CDR1 and CDR2 from the germline V gene are LGHNA and YSLEER. The junction had 12 bases not matched to a gene; V was cut back by 4 bases and J by 6 bases. The CDR3 loop spans 16 amino acids. CDR3 nucleotide sequence: TGCGCCAGCAGCCTAAGGGGCACAGGGGGGAGGGATACGCAGTATTTT. It specifies CASSLRGTGGRDTQYF.

J is TRBJ1-2 and V is TRBV5-6; perhaps TRBD1 as D (5 bases). The CDR3 extends over 15 amino acids. Per the germline V gene, CDR1 is SGHDT and CDR2 is YYEEEE. Trimming removed 4 bases from V and 0 bases from J, with 13 bases in between. In nucleotides, the CDR3 is TGTGCCAGCAGCCTCACAGGAGCTGCTAACTATGGCTACACCTTC. This codes for CASSLTGAANYGYTF. The whole variable domain, filled in from reference TRBV5-6 and TRBJ1-2, reads DAGVTQSPTHLIKTRGQQVTLRCSPKSGHDTVSWYQQALGQGPQFIFQYYEEEERQRGNFPDRFSGHQFPNYSSELNVNALLLGDSALYLCASSLTGAANYGYTFGSGTRLTVV.

This sequence joins TRBV18 and TRBJ2-7; TRBD1 matches 7 bases. The germline V gene has CDR1 KGHSH and CDR2 LQKENI. The ends lost 6 bases at V and 1 base at J; junction bases unmatched: 9. This CDR3 spans 15 amino acids. DNA for the CDR3: TGTGCCAGCTCTTCCGGGGCAGGGGGTTCCTACGAGCAGTACTTC. The encoded protein is CASSSGAGGSYEQYF.

This chain uses TRBV19 with TRBJ2-3, with 9 positions matching TRBD2. V dropped 4 bases and J dropped 3; count of bases not matched to a gene: 5. This CDR3 has 15 amino acids. Germline V lookup: CDR1 LNHDA, CDR2 SQIVND (reference sequence). CDR3 DNA sequence: TGTGCCAGTAGTACACCGGGACTAGCTACAGATACGCAGTATTTT. The encoded protein is CASSTPGLATDTQYF. The whole variable domain, filled in from reference TRBV19 and TRBJ2-3, reads DGGITQSPKYLFRKEGQNVTLSCEQNLNHDAMYWYRQDPGQGLRLIYYSQIVNDFQKGDIAEGYSVSREKKESFPLTVTSAQKNPTAFYLCASSTPGLATDTQYFGPGTRLTVL.

This clone has just one count. The junction does not match germline at one end; this may be a read error. V gene TRBV20-1 combines with J gene TRBJ2-3; 8 bases agree with TRBD2. The CDR3 loop spans 13 amino acids. Germline-derived CDR1 and CDR2 are DFQATT and SNEGSKA (reference sequence). CDR3 sequence reads: CSASVAGGDAQYF. In DNA, the CDR3 is TGCAGTGCTAGTGTTGCGGGGGGAGATGCGCAGTATTTT.

This chain connects TRBV20-1 to TRBJ1-1; D might be TRBD1 (5 bases). The CDR3 totals 14 residues. The V gene lost 3 bases and the J gene lost 3 bases, with 14 bases spanning the gap. CDR1 is DFQATT, CDR2 SNEGSKA, per germline (reference sequence). The CDR3 loop is CSASPEGVDTEAFF. The CDR3, as DNA: TGCAGTGCTAGTCCTGAAGGGGTTGACACTGAAGCTTTCTTT.

The chain recombines TRBV5-5 with TRBJ1-5, with no clear D. Deletions cut 2 bases from V and 0 bases from J, with 3 bases between. The CDR3 is made up of 13 amino acids. Germline assignment: CDR1 SGHKS and CDR2 YYEKEE (reference sequence). The CDR3 DNA reads TGTGCCAGCAGCTTACATAGCAATCAGCCCCAGCATTTT. This sequence encodes CASSLHSNQPQHF.

This chain links TRBV19 with TRBJ1-5, with TRBD1 matching 8 bases. Germline V gives CDR1 LNHDA, CDR2 SQIVND (reference sequence). This CDR3 contains 15 residues. The V and J ends lost 1 base and 7 bases, in that order; junction bases with no gene match: 6. In nucleotides, the CDR3 is TGTGCCAGTAGTATAGTCGGGACAGGTTCCCAGCCCCAGCATTTT. It encodes CASSIVGTGSQPQHF. The whole variable domain, filled in from reference TRBV19 and TRBJ1-5, reads DGGITQSPKYLFRKEGQNVTLSCEQNLNHDAMYWYRQDPGQGLRLIYYSQIVNDFQKGDIAEGYSVSREKKESFPLTVTSAQKNPTAFYLCASSIVGTGSQPQHFGDGTRLSIL.

The gene calls are TRBV12-3 or TRBV12-4 and TRBJ2-1; D is undetermined. The CDR3 sequence is 12 residues long. The V and J ends lost 7 bases and 5 bases respectively, with 9 bases between them. In DNA form, the CDR3 reads TGTGCCAGCATTTCTCAGAACAATGAGCAGTTCTTC. Its protein is CASISQNNEQFF.

CDR3 DNA: TGTGCCATCCAAACCGGGGACTCCTACGAGCAGTACTTC. Protein product: CAIQTGDSYEQYF. This rearrangement joins TRBV10-3 to TRBJ2-7; tentatively, D is TRBD2 (5 bases). This CDR3 contains 13 residues. CDR1 is ENHRY and CDR2 is SYGVKD in the germline V gene. The V end lost 8 bases, the J end lost 0 bases, and 11 bases lay between the germline ends.

The chain has TRBV7-3 and TRBJ1-5; tentative D call: TRBD1 (5 bases). Trimming cost V 4 bases and J 7 bases, with 29 bases left between them. The CDR3 runs 19 residues. The germline CDR1 and CDR2 sequences are SGHTA and FQGTGA. The CDR3 DNA reads as TGTGCCAGCAGCTGCCGTGTCCGTGGACACCGACGACAATACCAGCCCCAGCATTTT. Translating gives CASSCRVRGHRRQYQPQHF.

This sequence joins TRBV5-4 and TRBJ2-3; 7 bases are a match to TRBD2. The germline gives CDR1 SGHNT, CDR2 YYREEE (reference sequence). The CDR3 is made up of 14 amino acids. Losses at the gene ends were 2 bases for V and 5 bases for J; bases not matched to a gene: 5. CDR3: CASSFVWGGDTQYF. CDR3 nucleotide sequence: TGTGCCAGCAGCTTTGTGTGGGGGGGAGATACGCAGTATTTT.

The V call is TRBV11-3, the J call TRBJ2-3, with D perhaps TRBD1 (5 bases). The germline CDR1 and CDR2 sequences are SGHNT and YENEEA. The length of the CDR3 is 16 residues. The ends were cut back, 0 bases at V and 1 base at J, with 11 bases in the middle. CDR3 loop: CASSLERTPGTDTQYF. The CDR3 bases are TGTGCCAGCAGCTTAGAAAGGACACCGGGCACAGATACGCAGTATTTT.

The chain joins TRBV13 to TRBJ2-7; 12 bases agree with TRBD2. This CDR3 has 16 amino acids. The trim removed 5 bases at V and 3 bases at J, leaving 8 bases unmatched. Germline CDR1 reads PRHDT; CDR2 reads FYEKMQ (reference sequence). The chain's CDR3 is CASSETSGRHNYEQYF. The CDR3 coding sequence is TGTGCCAGCAGCGAGACTAGCGGGAGACACAACTACGAGCAGTACTTC. Full variable domain (missing parts from reference TRBV13 and TRBJ2-7): AAGVIQSPRHLIKEKRETATLKCYPIPRHDTVYWYQQGPGQDPQFLISFYEKMQSDKGSIPDRFSAQQFSDYHSELNMSSLELGDSALYFCASSETSGRHNYEQYFGPGTRLTVT.

This clone was counted once. The rearrangement links TRBV7-8 to TRBJ2-2; D remains unclear. Germline V gene data show CDR1 as SGHVS and CDR2 as FQNEAQ. This CDR3 contains 13 residues. V gave up 2 bases and J gave up 4 bases, with 5 bases separating them. CDR3 loop: CASSLPGTGELFF. CDR3 coding DNA: TGTGCCAGCAGCTTACCAGGCACCGGGGAGCTGTTTTTT.

The J gene is TRBJ2-5, the V gene TRBV5-1; 9 bases map to TRBD2. The CDR3 covers 14 residues. With 2 bases clipped from V and 5 bases from J, the junction kept 4 bases outside the gene matches. Germline-derived CDR1 and CDR2 are SGHRS and YFSETQ. CDR3 nucleotides: TGCGCCAGCAGCTTCGGCGGGGGGGACGAGACCCAGTACTTC. It specifies CASSFGGGDETQYF. Full variable domain (remainder filled in from reference TRBV5-1 and TRBJ2-5): KAGVTQTPRYLIKTRGQQVTLSCSPISGHRSVSWYQQTPGQGLQFLFEYFSETQRNKGNFPGRFSGRQFSNSRSEMNVSTLELGDSALYLCASSFGGGDETQYFGPGTRLLVL.

The chain uses TRBV3-1 (or the pseudogene TRBV3-2) and TRBJ1-2; D unclear. The germline V gene has CDR1 LGHDT and CDR2 YNNKEL (reference sequence). The CDR3 runs 16 residues. V lost 2 bases and J 1 base, leaving 14 bases between the germline ends. The DNA for the CDR3 is TGTGCCAGCAGCCAACCCTCCTACGCCGGTAACTATGGCTACACCTTC. This translates into CASSQPSYAGNYGYTF.

V gene TRBV3-1 (or the pseudogene TRBV3-2) combines with J gene TRBJ2-1; no firm D call. Trimming removed 1 base at V and 15 bases at J, with 10 bases between. This CDR3 is 11 amino acids long. CDR1 LGHDT and CDR2 YNNKEL come from the germline V gene (reference sequence). The CDR3 DNA is TGTGCCAGCAGCCAAGCCCTCCTCTTGTTCTTC. Amino acids: CASSQALLLFF.